A selection of T cell receptor beta chains follows, all from one sample in a study of blood T cell repertoires in COVID-19. Data came from immunoSEQ multiplex PCR; TCRdb stores just in-frame clones and leaves some out. The table lists more than 150,000 clones, around 85% of them singletons, with approximately 9.4% in the top ten. Sequences were obtained from peripheral blood. These receptors were collected from a woman aged 80 or over with acute or convalescent COVID-19. Both conserved end residues are part of each CDR3. Fields, in order: J gene, V gene, CDR3 length, CDR3 protein.

j_gene: TRBJ2-3; v_gene: TRBV11-2; len: 14; CDR3aa: CASSLARGTDTQYF
j_gene: TRBJ2-1; v_gene: TRBV9; len: 14; CDR3aa: CASSVGLADNEQFF
j_gene: TRBJ2-5; v_gene: TRBV5-4; len: 16; CDR3aa: CASSFPGTSGQETQYF
j_gene: TRBJ1-6; v_gene: TRBV19; len: 18; CDR3aa: CASSLNQEGASYNSPLHF
j_gene: TRBJ1-5; v_gene: TRBV19; len: 15; CDR3aa: CASSLYDTGNQPQHF
j_gene: TRBJ1-5; v_gene: TRBV19; len: 14; CDR3aa: CASSKGQSNQPQHF
j_gene: TRBJ2-3; v_gene: TRBV5-4; len: 14; CDR3aa: CASSKGLGADTQYF
j_gene: TRBJ2-1; v_gene: TRBV6-1; len: 14; CDR3aa: CASSEQSTYNEQFF
j_gene: TRBJ1-2; v_gene: TRBV15; len: 14; CDR3aa: CATSRGGTGHGYTF
j_gene: TRBJ2-7; v_gene: TRBV5-6; len: 15; CDR3aa: CASSWRRQGALEQYF
j_gene: TRBJ1-1; v_gene: TRBV10-3; len: 13; CDR3aa: CAISEGGVAEAFF
j_gene: TRBJ2-2; v_gene: TRBV30; len: 14; CDR3aa: CAWRKGESAGELFF
j_gene: TRBJ2-1; v_gene: TRBV4-2; len: 15; CDR3aa: CASSLGGTANNEQFF
j_gene: TRBJ1-5; v_gene: TRBV19; len: 15; CDR3aa: CASSPAGRTGQPQHF
j_gene: TRBJ2-1; v_gene: TRBV7-2; len: 16; CDR3aa: CASSFRMGGSYNEQFF
j_gene: TRBJ1-6; v_gene: TRBV6-6; len: 12; CDR3aa: CASSYRDSPLHF
j_gene: TRBJ1-2; v_gene: TRBV29-1; len: 12; CDR3aa: CSVEGQSYGYTF
j_gene: TRBJ1-5; v_gene: TRBV27; len: 13; CDR3aa: CASSDQGNQPQHF
j_gene: TRBJ1-2; v_gene: TRBV5-1; len: 13; CDR3aa: CASSLGVLYGYTF
j_gene: TRBJ2-1; v_gene: TRBV4-1; len: 16; CDR3aa: CASSQGQGKVDNEQFF
j_gene: TRBJ1-2; v_gene: TRBV6-1; len: 17; CDR3aa: CASSEARIPGATLGYTF
j_gene: TRBJ2-5; v_gene: TRBV18; len: 16; CDR3aa: CASSPFTGGADKTQYF
j_gene: TRBJ1-2; v_gene: TRBV9; len: 15; CDR3aa: CASSPEEGASYGYTF
j_gene: TRBJ2-3; v_gene: TRBV3-1/TRBV3-2; len: 16; CDR3aa: CASSQVRLAGRLGQYF
j_gene: TRBJ2-5; v_gene: TRBV10-3; len: 17; CDR3aa: CAIGSRGGSKLQETQYF
j_gene: TRBJ2-7; v_gene: TRBV5-1; len: 13; CDR3aa: CASSLGNRGEQYF
j_gene: TRBJ2-1; v_gene: TRBV27; len: 14; CDR3aa: CASAPNAGTNEQFF